Listed here are 9 T cell receptor beta chains from one sample, sequenced in a study of response to subunit inactivated influenza vaccine. From the RT-PCR reads, TCRdb called clonotypes with MiXCR, one entry per CDR3 protein. The top ten clones hold less than 4% of a sample with approximately 520,000 distinct CDR3 sequences, 16% of them seen once. The specimen comprised CD4+ T cells sorted from PBMCs, sampled 23 to 25 months after vaccination. These receptors came from a man between 50 and 75 years old who received an inactivated influenza vaccine.

This clonotype was found many times. The chain joins TRBV2 to TRBJ2-4; D is uncertain. V lost 0 bases and J 3 bases, leaving 12 bases between the germline ends. CDR1 SNHLY and CDR2 FYNNEI come from the germline V gene. CDR3 length: 16 residues. CDR3 sequence (DNA): TGTGCCAGCAGTGAAGCATCCGGTTCCCTCAAAAACATTCAGTACTTC. Residues: CASSEASGSLKNIQYF.

This clonotype was detected only a few times. The CDR3 reads CATSRAQGLVEQYF. CDR3 DNA: TGTGCCACCAGCAGAGCACAGGGATTGGTCGAGCAGTACTTC. The rearrangement uses TRBV15 and TRBJ2-7; D is possibly TRBD1 (6 bases). The CDR3 has 14 residues. Germline V gene data show CDR1 as LNHNV and CDR2 as YYDKDF (reference sequence). Between the trimmed V and J ends, which lost 1 base and 6 bases, there was a span of 13 bases.

The chain carries TRBV10-3 and TRBJ2-3, with 8 bases identical to TRBD1. This CDR3 contains 14 residues. CDR1 and CDR2 (germline): ENHRY, SYGVKD. The CDR3 DNA sequence: TGTACCACGACAGGGGCTATGTTGACAGATACGCAGTATTTT. Translated: CTTTGAMLTDTQYF.

This clonotype was found many times. The chain joins TRBV6-2 or TRBV6-3 to TRBJ2-2, with D unresolved. With 2 bases removed from V and 3 bases from J, the gap between germline ends came to 4 bases. The CDR3 is 13 amino acids. CDR1 MNHEY and CDR2 SVGEGT come from the germline V gene. In nucleotides, the CDR3 is TGTGCCAGCAGTTACGCCTACACCGGGGAGCTGTTTTTT. Its translation: CASSYAYTGELFF.

The J gene is TRBJ2-4, the V gene TRBV29-1; D is ambiguous. CDR1 and CDR2 (germline): SQVTM, ANQGSEA. V lost 4 bases, J lost 0 bases, and 10 bases lay in between. This CDR3 has 14 amino acids. The DNA of the CDR3 is TGCAGCGTTGGTAGCAGGCTAGCCAAAAACATTCAGTACTTC. Translating it yields CSVGSRLAKNIQYF.

The chain recombines TRBV27 with TRBJ1-2, with a possible D match to TRBD1 (5 bases). V lost 6 bases, J lost 6 bases, and 11 bases lay in between. Looked up from germline, CDR1 is MNHEY and CDR2 is SMNVEV (reference sequence). The CDR3 extends over 12 amino acids. The chain's CDR3 is CASRMGPNGYTF. For the CDR3, the DNA is TGTGCCAGCAGGATGGGGCCGAATGGCTACACCTTC.

This clonotype was seen only a few times. V gene TRBV29-1 combines with J gene TRBJ2-3; a weak D match, TRBD1 (6 bases). V lost 7 bases and J lost 4, with 9 bases in between. The CDR3 is made up of 11 amino acids. The V gene's germline CDR1 is SQVTM and CDR2 ANQGSEA. The CDR3: CSGGLADTQYF. DNA for the CDR3: TGCAGCGGGGGGCTGGCAGATACGCAGTATTTT.

This clonotype was seen a few times. The chain employs TRBV4-1 and TRBJ2-7, with 7 nucleotides matching TRBD2. The germline V gene encodes CDR1 MGHRA and CDR2 YSYEKL. The CDR3 extends over 16 amino acids. The V gene end was trimmed by 2 bases and the J gene end by 3 bases; junction bases not matched to a gene: 10. CDR3 sequence (DNA): TGCGCCAGCAGCCAAATAGGGCGGGGGAAGTTCTACGAGCAGTACTTC. This gives the protein CASSQIGRGKFYEQYF.

This chain joins TRBV18 and TRBJ2-5; D is possibly TRBD1 (6 bases). The germline V and J ends were trimmed by 1 base and 4 bases, with 10 bases remaining between them. This CDR3 is built from 14 residues. Germline lookup yields CDR1 KGHSH and CDR2 LQKENI. Written as DNA, the CDR3 is TGTGCCAGCTCACCACGGGACACAGCAGAGACCCAGTACTTC. As protein: CASSPRDTAETQYF.